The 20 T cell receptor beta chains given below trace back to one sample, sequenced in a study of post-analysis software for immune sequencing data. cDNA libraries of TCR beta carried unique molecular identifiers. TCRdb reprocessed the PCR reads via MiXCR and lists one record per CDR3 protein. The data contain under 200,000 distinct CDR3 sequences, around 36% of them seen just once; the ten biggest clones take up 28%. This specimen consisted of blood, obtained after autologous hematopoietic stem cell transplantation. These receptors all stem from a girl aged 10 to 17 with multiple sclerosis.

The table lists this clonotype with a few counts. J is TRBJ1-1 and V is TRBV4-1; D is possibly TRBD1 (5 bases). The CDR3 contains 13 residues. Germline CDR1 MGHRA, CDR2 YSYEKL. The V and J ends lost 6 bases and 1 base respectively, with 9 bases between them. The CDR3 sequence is CASRPGGNTEAFF. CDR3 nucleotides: TGCGCCAGCAGACCCGGGGGGAACACTGAAGCTTTCTTT.

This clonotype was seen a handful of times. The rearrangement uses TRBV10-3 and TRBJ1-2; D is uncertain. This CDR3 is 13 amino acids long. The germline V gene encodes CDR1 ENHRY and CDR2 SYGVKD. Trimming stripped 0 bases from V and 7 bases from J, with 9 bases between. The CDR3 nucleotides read TGTGCCATCAGTGAGTCGAGCACTGGTGGCTACACCTTC. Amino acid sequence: CAISESSTGGYTF.

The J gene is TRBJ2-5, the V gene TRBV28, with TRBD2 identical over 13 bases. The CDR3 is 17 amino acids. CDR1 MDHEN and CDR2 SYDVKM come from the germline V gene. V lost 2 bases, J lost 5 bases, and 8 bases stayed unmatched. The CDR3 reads CASSLEGLAGSGETQYF. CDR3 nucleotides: TGTGCCAGCAGTTTAGAGGGACTAGCGGGATCGGGGGAGACCCAGTACTTC.

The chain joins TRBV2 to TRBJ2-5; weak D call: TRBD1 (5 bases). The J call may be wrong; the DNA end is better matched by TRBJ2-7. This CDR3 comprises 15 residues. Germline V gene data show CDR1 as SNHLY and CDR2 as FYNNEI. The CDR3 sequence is CASSWTAGFLGEQYF. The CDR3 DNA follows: TGTGCCAGCAGCTGGACCGCAGGGTTTCTCGGCGAGCAGTACTTC.

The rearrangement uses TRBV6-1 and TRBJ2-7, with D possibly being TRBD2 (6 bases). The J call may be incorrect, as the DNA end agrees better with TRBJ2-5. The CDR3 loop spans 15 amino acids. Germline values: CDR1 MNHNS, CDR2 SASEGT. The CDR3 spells CASLLWDWTGETQYF. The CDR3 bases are TGTGCCAGCCTGCTATGGGACTGGACGGGAGAGACCCAGTACTTC.

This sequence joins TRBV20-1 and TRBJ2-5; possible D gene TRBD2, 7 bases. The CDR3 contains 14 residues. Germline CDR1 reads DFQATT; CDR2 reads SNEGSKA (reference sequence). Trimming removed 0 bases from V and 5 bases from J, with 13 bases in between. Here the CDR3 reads CSAREGGGQETQYF. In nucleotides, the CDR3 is TGCAGTGCTAGAGAGGGAGGGGGGCAGGAGACCCAGTACTTC.

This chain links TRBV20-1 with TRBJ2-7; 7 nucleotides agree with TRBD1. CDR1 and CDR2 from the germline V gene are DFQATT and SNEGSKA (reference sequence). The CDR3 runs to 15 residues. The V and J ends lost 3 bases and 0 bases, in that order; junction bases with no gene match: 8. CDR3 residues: CSASLGTASSYEQYF. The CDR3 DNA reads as TGCAGTGCTAGCCTAGGGACAGCAAGCTCCTACGAGCAGTACTTC.

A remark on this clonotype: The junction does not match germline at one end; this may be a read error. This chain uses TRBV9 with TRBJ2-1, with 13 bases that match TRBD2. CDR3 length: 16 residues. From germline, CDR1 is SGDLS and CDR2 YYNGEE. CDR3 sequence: CANSVDRLAGGNEQFF. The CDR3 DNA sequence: TGTGCCAACAGCGTAGATCGACTAGCGGGAGGCAATGAGCAGTTCTTC.

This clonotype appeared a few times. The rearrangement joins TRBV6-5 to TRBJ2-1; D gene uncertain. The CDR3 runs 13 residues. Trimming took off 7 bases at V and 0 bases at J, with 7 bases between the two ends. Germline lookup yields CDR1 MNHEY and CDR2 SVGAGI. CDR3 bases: TGTGCCAGCAAGAAGGTCTCCTACAATGAGCAGTTCTTC. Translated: CASKKVSYNEQFF.

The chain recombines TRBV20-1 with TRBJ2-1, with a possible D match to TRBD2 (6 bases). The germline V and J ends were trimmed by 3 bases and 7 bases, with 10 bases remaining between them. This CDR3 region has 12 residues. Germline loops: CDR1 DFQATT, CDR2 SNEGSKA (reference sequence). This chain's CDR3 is CSASQRVNEQFF. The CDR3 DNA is TGCAGTGCTAGCCAGCGGGTAAATGAGCAGTTCTTC.

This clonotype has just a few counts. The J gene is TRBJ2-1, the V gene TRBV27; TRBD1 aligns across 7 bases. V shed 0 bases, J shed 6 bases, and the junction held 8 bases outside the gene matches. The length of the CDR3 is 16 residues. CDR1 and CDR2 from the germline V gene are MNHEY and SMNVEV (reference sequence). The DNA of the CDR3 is TGTGCCAGCAGTTTATCTATCGGGACAGTTCCCAATGAGCAGTTCTTC. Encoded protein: CASSLSIGTVPNEQFF.

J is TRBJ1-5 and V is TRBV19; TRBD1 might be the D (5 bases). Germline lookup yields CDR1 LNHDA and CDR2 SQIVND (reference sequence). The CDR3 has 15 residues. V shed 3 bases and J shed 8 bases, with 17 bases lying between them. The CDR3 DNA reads TGTGCCAGTAGTATGCCGGACATTTTGGCAAAGCCCCAGCATTTT. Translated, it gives CASSMPDILAKPQHF.

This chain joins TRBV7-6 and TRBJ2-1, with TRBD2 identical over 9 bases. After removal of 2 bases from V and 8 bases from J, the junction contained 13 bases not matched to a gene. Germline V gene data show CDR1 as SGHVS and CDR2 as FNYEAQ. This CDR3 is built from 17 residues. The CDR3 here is CASSLSRLAGYSDEQFF. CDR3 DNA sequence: TGTGCCAGCAGCTTAAGTCGCCTAGCGGGATATAGCGATGAGCAGTTCTTC.

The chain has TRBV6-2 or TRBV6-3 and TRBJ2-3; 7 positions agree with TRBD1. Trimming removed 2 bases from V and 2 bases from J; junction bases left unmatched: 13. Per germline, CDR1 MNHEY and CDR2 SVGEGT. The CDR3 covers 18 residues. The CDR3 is CASSYQKEGAAATDTQYF. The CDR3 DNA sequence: TGTGCCAGCAGTTACCAGAAAGAGGGGGCAGCAGCCACAGATACGCAGTATTTT.

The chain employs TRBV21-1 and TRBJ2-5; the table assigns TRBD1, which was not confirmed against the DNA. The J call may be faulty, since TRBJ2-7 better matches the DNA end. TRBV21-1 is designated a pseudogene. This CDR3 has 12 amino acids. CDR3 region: CASSKGRGEQYF. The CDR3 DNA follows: TGTGCCAGCAGCAAAGGACGGGGCGAGCAGTACTTC.

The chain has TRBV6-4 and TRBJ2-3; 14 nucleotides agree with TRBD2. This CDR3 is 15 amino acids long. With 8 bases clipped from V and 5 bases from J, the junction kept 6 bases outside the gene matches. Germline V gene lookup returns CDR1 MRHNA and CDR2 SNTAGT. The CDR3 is CASGPGTSGGDTQYF. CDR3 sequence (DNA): TGTGCCAGCGGCCCCGGGACTAGCGGGGGAGATACGCAGTATTTT.

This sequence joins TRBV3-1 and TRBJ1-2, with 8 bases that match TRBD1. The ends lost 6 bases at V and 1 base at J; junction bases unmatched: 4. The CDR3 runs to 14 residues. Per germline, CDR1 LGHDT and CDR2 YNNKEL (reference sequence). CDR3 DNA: TGTGCCAGCAGGCCGACAGGGGTTAACTATGGCTACACCTTC. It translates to CASRPTGVNYGYTF.

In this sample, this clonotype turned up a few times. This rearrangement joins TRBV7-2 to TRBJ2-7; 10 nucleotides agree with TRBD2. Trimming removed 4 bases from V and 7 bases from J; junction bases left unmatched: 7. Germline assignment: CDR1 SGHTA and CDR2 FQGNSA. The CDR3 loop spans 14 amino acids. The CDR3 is CASSSLAGAGEQYF. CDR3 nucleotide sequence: TGTGCCAGCAGCTCTCTAGCGGGAGCTGGTGAGCAGTACTTC.

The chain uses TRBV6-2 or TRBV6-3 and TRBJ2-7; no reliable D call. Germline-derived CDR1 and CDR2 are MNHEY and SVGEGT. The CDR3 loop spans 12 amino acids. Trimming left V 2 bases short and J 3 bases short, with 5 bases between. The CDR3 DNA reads TGTGCCAGCAGTTACAGGATCTACGAGCAGTACTTC. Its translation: CASSYRIYEQYF.

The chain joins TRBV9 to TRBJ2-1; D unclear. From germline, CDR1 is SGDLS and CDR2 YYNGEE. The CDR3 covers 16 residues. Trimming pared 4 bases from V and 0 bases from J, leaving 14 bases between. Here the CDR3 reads CASSPQTSFSYNEQFF. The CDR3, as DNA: TGTGCCAGCAGCCCCCAGACTTCCTTCTCCTACAATGAGCAGTTCTTC.